The 31 T cell receptor beta chains in this list originate from one sample, sequenced in a study of T cells in Graves' hyperthyroidism and ophthalmopathy. RNA transcripts were the template for amplifying TCR beta CDR3 regions. In the first-round RT-PCR of the TCR CDR3, the HTBI primer set was used. A single record per CDR3 protein comes from TCRdb applying MiXCR to the multiplex PCR reads. The repertoire holds 250,000 to 300,000 distinct CDR3 sequences, with roughly 19% as singletons. The sequencing input was blood. These receptor sequences come from a man in his fifties or sixties with Graves' ophthalmopathy.

As concerns this clonotype: A much bigger clone sits one base away, suggesting this may be a read error. The chain employs TRBV3-1 and TRBJ1-4; D is unresolved. The CDR3 covers 11 residues. Germline V lookup: CDR1 LGHDT, CDR2 YNNKEL (reference sequence). Trimming took off 2 bases at V and 11 bases at J, with 6 bases between the two ends. Here the CDR3 reads CASSQQHKLFF. CDR3 DNA sequence: TGTGCCAGCAGCCAACAGCACAAACTGTTTTTT.

The table lists this clonotype with a few counts. The rearrangement uses TRBV7-6 and TRBJ2-1; possible D gene TRBD2, 6 bases. There are 14 residues in the CDR3. Trimming cost V 0 bases and J 6 bases, with 9 bases left between them. The germline CDR1 and CDR2 sequences are SGHVS and FNYEAQ. In nucleotides, the CDR3 is TGTGCCAGCAGCTTAGCTAGGAGGGCCAATGAGCAGTTCTTC. Encoded protein: CASSLARRANEQFF.

This clonotype was counted between two and nine times. The chain recombines TRBV28 with TRBJ2-3; D unresolved. The V gene lost 4 bases and the J gene lost 1 base, with 12 bases spanning the gap. Looked up from germline, CDR1 is MDHEN and CDR2 is SYDVKM. CDR3 size: 15 residues. DNA for the CDR3: TGTGCCAGCAGTTCTCGAAAAGATGGCACAGATACGCAGTATTTT. It yields the protein CASSSRKDGTDTQYF.

This clonotype showed up many times. The V and J genes are TRBV5-1 and TRBJ1-2; D might be TRBD1 (5 bases). V was trimmed by 2 bases and J by 6 bases, leaving 14 bases between them. Germline assignment: CDR1 SGHRS and CDR2 YFSETQ. There are 14 residues in the CDR3. The CDR3 DNA reads TGCGCCAGCAGCTTAGCGCAGGGAAGGGATGGCTACACCTTC. Protein product: CASSLAQGRDGYTF.

This clonotype appeared a few times. Compared with germline, one end of the junction differs, possibly owing to a read error. The chain carries TRBV28 and TRBJ2-5, with 14 bases fitting TRBD2. The germline V gene has CDR1 MDHEN and CDR2 SYDVKM. This CDR3 comprises 17 residues. The CDR3 protein is CASSSGLAGVGGEAQYF. Here the CDR3 DNA reads TGTGCCAGCAGTTCGGGACTAGCGGGAGTAGGGGGAGAGGCCCAGTACTTC.

This sequence joins TRBV5-1 and TRBJ2-1; D is perhaps TRBD1 (5 bases). Germline CDR1 reads SGHRS; CDR2 reads YFSETQ. This CDR3 has 13 amino acids. V was cut by 7 bases and J by 7 bases, with 15 bases left in between. CDR3 protein: CASALTVGNEQFF. In DNA form, the CDR3 reads TGCGCCAGCGCCTTGACAGTGGGGAATGAGCAGTTCTTC.

The rearrangement uses TRBV5-1 and TRBJ2-1; 16 positions agree with TRBD2. CDR1 SGHRS and CDR2 YFSETQ come from the germline V gene. The CDR3 has 19 residues. The trim removed 3 bases at V and 0 bases at J, leaving 6 bases unmatched. CDR3 DNA: TGCGCCAGCAGCTGGGGACTAGCGGGAGGGCGGAGCTCCTACAATGAGCAGTTCTTC. Translating gives CASSWGLAGGRSSYNEQFF. Full variable domain (rest looked up from reference TRBV5-1 and TRBJ2-1): KAGVTQTPRYLIKTRGQQVTLSCSPISGHRSVSWYQQTPGQGLQFLFEYFSETQRNKGNFPGRFSGRQFSNSRSEMNVSTLELGDSALYLCASSWGLAGGRSSYNEQFFGPGTRLTVL.

This clonotype was found a few times. V is TRBV11-2 and J is TRBJ2-3, with D unclear. Germline V gene sequence: CDR1 SGHAT, CDR2 FQNNGV. V shed 5 bases and J shed 5 bases, with 11 bases lying between them. The CDR3 consists of 13 residues. The CDR3 protein is CASSTNLEDTQYF. The CDR3 coding sequence is TGTGCCAGCAGCACTAACTTGGAAGATACGCAGTATTTT. Full variable domain (rest looked up from reference TRBV11-2 and TRBJ2-3): EAGVAQSPRYKIIEKRQSVAFWCNPISGHATLYWYQQILGQGPKLLIQFQNNGVVDDSQLPKDRFSAERLKGVDSTLKIQPAKLEDSAVYLCASSTNLEDTQYFGPGTRLTVL.

The chain recombines TRBV19 with TRBJ1-5; D not resolved. Germline loops: CDR1 LNHDA, CDR2 SQIVND (reference sequence). The CDR3 extends over 17 amino acids. V was trimmed by 8 bases and J by 0 bases, leaving 20 bases between them. In nucleotides, the CDR3 is TGTGCCAGTCGGCCTGGGCATGCGGGGTATAGCAATCAGCCCCAGCATTTT. Its translation is CASRPGHAGYSNQPQHF.

This clonotype was detected many times. The chain uses TRBV20-1 and TRBJ1-5; D may be TRBD1 (6 bases). The CDR3 sequence is 14 residues long. The V and J ends lost 6 bases and 2 bases respectively, with 14 bases between them. CDR1 is DFQATT and CDR2 is SNEGSKA in the germline V gene (reference sequence). As DNA, the CDR3 is TGCAGTGCCCGGGGGGGCAGTGGCAATCAGCCCCAGCATTTT. Translating it yields CSARGGSGNQPQHF.

Concerning this clonotype: A read error may be the cause here, since a much bigger clone is one base away. The chain joins TRBV11-3 to TRBJ2-1; 8 nucleotides match TRBD2. The V gene's germline CDR1 is SGHNT and CDR2 YENEEA. The CDR3 length is 16 residues. CDR3: CASSLSIERESNEQVF. In DNA, the CDR3 is TGTGCCAGCAGCTTATCTATCGAGCGGGAGAGCAATGAGCAGGTCTTC.

In this sample, this clonotype turned up a few times. The J gene is TRBJ2-3, the V gene TRBV11-3; TRBD2 agrees at 9 bases. The V and J ends lost 5 bases and 7 bases, in that order; junction bases with no gene match: 16. Per germline, CDR1 SGHNT and CDR2 YENEEA. The CDR3 loop spans 17 amino acids. CDR3 nucleotides: TGTGCCAGCAGCCAGGGACTAGCCTCGTTAGGGGCCTATACGCAGTATTTT. Protein: CASSQGLASLGAYTQYF.

The chain combines TRBV6-1 with TRBJ1-5; 10 bases are a match to TRBD1. The V segment lost 6 bases and the J segment 0 bases; nucleotides outside the gene matches: 8. Germline V gives CDR1 MNHNS, CDR2 SASEGT. The CDR3 runs to 17 residues. The CDR3 here is CASSRTGGLLSNQPQHF. The CDR3 nucleotides are TGTGCCAGCAGCCGGACAGGGGGACTCCTTAGCAATCAGCCCCAGCATTTT.

This clonotype has only a few counts. V gene TRBV5-8 combines with J gene TRBJ1-2; no clear D. This CDR3 spans 13 amino acids. Germline lookup yields CDR1 SGHTS and CDR2 YDEGEE. Trimming took off 0 bases at V and 3 bases at J, with 6 bases between the two ends. The CDR3 sequence: CASSLVSHYGYTF. The CDR3 DNA reads TGTGCCAGCAGCTTGGTGTCCCACTATGGCTACACCTTC.

This clonotype was detected many times. The chain joins TRBV5-1 to TRBJ2-7; 11 nucleotides agree with TRBD1. The V gene's germline CDR1 is SGHRS and CDR2 YFSETQ. With V trimmed by 0 bases and J by 3 bases, 8 bases remained unmatched. The CDR3 contains 17 residues. This CDR3 is CASSLAFRTGGNYEQYF. The CDR3 coding sequence is TGCGCCAGCAGCTTGGCTTTTCGGACAGGGGGCAACTACGAGCAGTACTTC.

This clonotype was observed at least ten times. V and J are TRBV9 and TRBJ2-1; D is ambiguous. This CDR3 contains 16 residues. Trimming took off 0 bases at V and 7 bases at J, with 17 bases between the two ends. Germline-derived CDR1 and CDR2 are SGDLS and YYNGEE. The DNA for the CDR3 is TGTGCCAGCAGCGTAGGTTCGAGCAGGACCCCGAATGAGCAGTTCTTC. Translated, it gives CASSVGSSRTPNEQFF.

The chain joins TRBV5-4 to TRBJ2-7; 7 nucleotides align to TRBD1. The V gene's germline CDR1 is SGHNT and CDR2 YYREEE (reference sequence). V lost 1 base, J lost 4 bases, and 8 bases stayed unmatched. CDR3 length: 15 amino acids. The CDR3 is CASSLSGQQPYEQYF. CDR3 nucleotides: TGTGCCAGCAGCTTGTCGGGACAGCAGCCTTACGAGCAGTACTTC.

This clonotype was recorded at least ten times. The gene calls are TRBV7-2 and TRBJ1-3, with D possibly TRBD1 on 5 matching bases. The CDR3 totals 16 residues. V lost 4 bases to trimming and J lost 0 bases, with 13 bases between them. Germline CDR1 SGHTA, CDR2 FQGNSA. CDR3 loop: CASSSEFGASGNTIYF. DNA for the CDR3: TGTGCCAGCAGCTCCGAGTTCGGGGCCTCTGGAAACACCATATATTTT.

In this sample, this clonotype turned up many times. The chain employs TRBV28 and TRBJ1-2, with 8 nucleotides matching TRBD1. The germline gives CDR1 MDHEN, CDR2 SYDVKM. With V trimmed by 7 bases and J by 4 bases, 8 bases remained unmatched. This CDR3 contains 14 residues. This CDR3 reads CASTRTGMGYGYTF. CDR3 DNA: TGTGCCAGCACCAGGACAGGGATGGGCTATGGCTACACCTTC.

This clonotype has at least ten counts. The CDR3 nucleotides are TGTGCCAGCAGCCAGTTGGGGCAGGGGGCGCGGGATCATGGCTACACCTTC. Encoded protein: CASSQLGQGARDHGYTF. The genes are TRBV3-1 and TRBJ1-2; 8 bases line up with TRBD1. The CDR3 extends over 17 amino acids. CDR1 is LGHDT, CDR2 YNNKEL, per germline (reference sequence). V was pared by 3 bases and J by 6 bases, with 15 bases of the junction left unmatched.

This clonotype came up a few times. This rearrangement joins TRBV5-1 to TRBJ2-3; 15 bases match TRBD2. Losses at the gene ends were 3 bases for V and 0 bases for J; bases not matched to a gene: 5. The CDR3 length is 18 residues. Germline V lookup: CDR1 SGHRS, CDR2 YFSETQ. CDR3 in amino acids: CASSYGLAGGGSTDTQYF. The CDR3 region has the DNA TGCGCCAGCAGCTACGGACTAGCGGGAGGGGGGAGCACAGATACGCAGTATTTT.

This clonotype was seen ten or more times. The chain joins TRBV5-1 to TRBJ1-6; 11 bases agree with TRBD1. Germline trimming cut 4 bases from V and 10 bases from J; bases unmatched to any gene: 4. The CDR3 extends over 14 amino acids. Germline loops: CDR1 SGHRS, CDR2 YFSETQ. This CDR3 reads CASSDGQGASPLHF. The CDR3 DNA follows: TGCGCCAGCAGCGATGGACAGGGGGCCTCACCCCTCCACTTT.

V usage is TRBV5-6 and J usage is TRBJ1-1, with unresolved D. Germline V lookup: CDR1 SGHDT, CDR2 YYEEEE. There are 13 residues in the CDR3. Trimming took off 4 bases at V and 4 bases at J, with 11 bases between the two ends. The CDR3 sequence: CASSLYSSTEAFF. In nucleotides, the CDR3 is TGTGCCAGCAGCCTGTACTCGAGCACTGAAGCTTTCTTT.

This clonotype was counted between two and nine times. This chain connects TRBV10-2 to TRBJ2-7; 8 bases agree with TRBD2. The V gene end was trimmed by 3 bases and the J gene end by 4 bases; junction bases not matched to a gene: 8. CDR1 and CDR2 from the germline V gene are WSHSY and SAAADI. The CDR3 is 15 amino acids. The CDR3 loop reads CASSDGAGAIYEQYF. The CDR3 DNA is TGCGCCAGCAGTGATGGAGCGGGAGCTATTTACGAGCAGTACTTC.

This clonotype has just a few counts. The rearrangement joins TRBV19 to TRBJ1-2, with D perhaps matching TRBD1 (6 bases). Germline CDR1 LNHDA, CDR2 SQIVND (reference sequence). The CDR3 covers 12 residues. Trimming pared 6 bases from V and 8 bases from J, leaving 13 bases between. Written as DNA, the CDR3 is TGTGCCAGTAGCCTACGGACAGCCGGCTACACCTTC. Translation: CASSLRTAGYTF.

The chain recombines TRBV5-1 with TRBJ2-6; 9 nucleotides match TRBD1. With V trimmed by 4 bases and J by 0 bases, 11 bases remained unmatched. This CDR3 region has 19 residues. Germline V gives CDR1 SGHRS, CDR2 YFSETQ. CDR3 DNA sequence: TGCGCCAGCAGCGGGACAGGGATCCACCTGAGCTCTGGGGCCAACGTCCTGACTTTC. Protein sequence: CASSGTGIHLSSGANVLTF.

The V and J genes are TRBV30 and TRBJ2-1; D is unclear. Germline V gives CDR1 GTSNPN, CDR2 SVGIG (reference sequence). V lost 4 bases to trimming and J lost 7 bases, with 11 bases between them. CDR3 length equals 12 residues. CDR3 sequence (DNA): TGTGCCTGGAATCGGCTGGGGAATGAGCAGTTCTTC. Its translation is CAWNRLGNEQFF.

This clonotype was counted a few times. The chain couples TRBV5-1 to TRBJ2-1; D is undetermined. V gave up 0 bases and J gave up 5 bases, with 15 bases separating them. The CDR3 has 16 amino acids. CDR1 SGHRS and CDR2 YFSETQ come from the germline V gene. CDR3 bases: TGCGCCAGCAGCTTGGCCGAGGTGGGTAGGAACAATGAGCAGTTCTTC. Protein product: CASSLAEVGRNNEQFF.

The CDR3 region is CANSAPGTYEQYF. CDR3 nucleotides: TGTGCCAACAGCGCCCCAGGGACCTACGAGCAGTACTTC. The genes are TRBV6-1 and TRBJ2-7; D is perhaps TRBD1 (5 bases). The CDR3 totals 13 residues. The germline V gene has CDR1 MNHNS and CDR2 SASEGT. Between the trimmed V and J ends, which lost 10 bases and 2 bases, there was a span of 15 bases.

A few counts support this clonotype. This chain joins TRBV12-3 or TRBV12-4 and TRBJ2-2; D is perhaps TRBD2 (5 bases). The V gene lost 2 bases and the J gene lost 2 bases, with 15 bases spanning the gap. The CDR3 loop spans 17 amino acids. The CDR3 loop reads CASSLIAADRNTGELFF. The DNA of the CDR3 is TGTGCCAGCAGTTTAATCGCAGCGGACCGCAACACCGGGGAGCTGTTTTTT.

Ten or more counts support this clonotype. The chain uses TRBV3-1 and TRBJ1-1; D is ambiguous. V was clipped by 0 bases and J by 7 bases, with 9 bases between them. Germline V gene data show CDR1 as LGHDT and CDR2 as YNNKEL (reference sequence). This CDR3 is built from 13 residues. This CDR3 reads CASSQEGHGEAFF. The CDR3 bases are TGTGCCAGCAGCCAAGAAGGGCACGGTGAAGCTTTCTTT.